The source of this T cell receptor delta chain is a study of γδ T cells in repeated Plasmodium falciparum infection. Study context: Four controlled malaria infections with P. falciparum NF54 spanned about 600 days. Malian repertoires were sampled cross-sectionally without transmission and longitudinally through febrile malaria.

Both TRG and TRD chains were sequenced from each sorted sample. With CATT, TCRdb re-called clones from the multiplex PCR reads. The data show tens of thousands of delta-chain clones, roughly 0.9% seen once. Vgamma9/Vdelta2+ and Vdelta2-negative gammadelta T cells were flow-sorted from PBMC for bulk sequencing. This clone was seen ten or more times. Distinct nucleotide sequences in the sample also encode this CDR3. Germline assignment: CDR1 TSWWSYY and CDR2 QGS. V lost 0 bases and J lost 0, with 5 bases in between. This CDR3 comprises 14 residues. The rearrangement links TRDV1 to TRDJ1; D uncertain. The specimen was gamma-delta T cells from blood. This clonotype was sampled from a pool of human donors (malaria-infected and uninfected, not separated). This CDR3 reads CALGELAYTDKLIF. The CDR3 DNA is TGTGCTCTTGGGGAACTTGCGTACACCGATAAACTCATCTTT.